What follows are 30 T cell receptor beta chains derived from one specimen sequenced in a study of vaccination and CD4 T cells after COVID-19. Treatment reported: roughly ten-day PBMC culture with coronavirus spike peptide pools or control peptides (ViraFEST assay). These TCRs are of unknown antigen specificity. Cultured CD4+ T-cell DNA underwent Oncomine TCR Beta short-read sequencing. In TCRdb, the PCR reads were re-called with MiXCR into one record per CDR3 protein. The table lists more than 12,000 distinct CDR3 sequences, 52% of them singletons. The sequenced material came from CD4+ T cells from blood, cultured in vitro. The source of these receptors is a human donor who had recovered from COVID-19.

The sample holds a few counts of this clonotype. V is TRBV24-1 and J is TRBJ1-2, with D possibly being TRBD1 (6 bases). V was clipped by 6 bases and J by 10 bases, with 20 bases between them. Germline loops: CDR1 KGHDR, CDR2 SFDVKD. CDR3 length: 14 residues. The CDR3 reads CATSSPDSTADYTF. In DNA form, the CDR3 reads TGTGCCACCAGTTCTCCGGACAGCACAGCTGACTACACCTTC.

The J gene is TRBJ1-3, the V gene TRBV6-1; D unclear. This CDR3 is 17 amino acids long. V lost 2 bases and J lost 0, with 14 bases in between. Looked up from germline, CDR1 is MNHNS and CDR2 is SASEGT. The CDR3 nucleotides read TGTGCCAGCAGTGAACTCGGAGGGCGCCGCTCTGGAAACACCATATATTTT. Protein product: CASSELGGRRSGNTIYF.

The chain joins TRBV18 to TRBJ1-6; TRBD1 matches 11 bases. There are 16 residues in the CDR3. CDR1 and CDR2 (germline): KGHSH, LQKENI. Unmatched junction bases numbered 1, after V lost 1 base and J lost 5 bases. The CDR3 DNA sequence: TGTGCCAGCTCACCACTGGACAGGGGGCATAATTCACCCCTCCACTTT. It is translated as CASSPLDRGHNSPLHF.

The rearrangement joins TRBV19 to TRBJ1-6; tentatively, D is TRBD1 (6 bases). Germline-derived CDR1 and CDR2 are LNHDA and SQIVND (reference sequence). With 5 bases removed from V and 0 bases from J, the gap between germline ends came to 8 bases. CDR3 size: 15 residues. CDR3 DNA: TGTGCCAGTAGTTGGACAGACTCCTATAATTCACCCCTCCACTTT. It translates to CASSWTDSYNSPLHF.

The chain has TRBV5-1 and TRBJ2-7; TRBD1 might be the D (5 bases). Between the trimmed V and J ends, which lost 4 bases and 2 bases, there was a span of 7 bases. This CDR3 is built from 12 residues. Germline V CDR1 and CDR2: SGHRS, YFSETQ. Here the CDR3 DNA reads TGCGCCAGCAGCAAGGGGCCCTACGAGCAGTACTTC. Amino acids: CASSKGPYEQYF.

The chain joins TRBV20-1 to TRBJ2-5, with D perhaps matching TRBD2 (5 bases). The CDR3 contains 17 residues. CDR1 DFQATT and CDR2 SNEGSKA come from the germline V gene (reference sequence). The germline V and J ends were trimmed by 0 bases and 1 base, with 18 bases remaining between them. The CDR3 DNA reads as TGCAGTGCTAGAGATTGGGAGAAGTACCTTCTCCAAGAGACCCAGTACTTC. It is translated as CSARDWEKYLLQETQYF.

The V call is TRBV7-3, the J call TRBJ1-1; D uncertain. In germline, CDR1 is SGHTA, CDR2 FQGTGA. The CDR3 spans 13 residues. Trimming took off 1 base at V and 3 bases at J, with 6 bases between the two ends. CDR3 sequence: CASSLRQDTEAFF. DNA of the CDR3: TGTGCCAGCAGCTTAAGGCAGGACACTGAAGCTTTCTTT.

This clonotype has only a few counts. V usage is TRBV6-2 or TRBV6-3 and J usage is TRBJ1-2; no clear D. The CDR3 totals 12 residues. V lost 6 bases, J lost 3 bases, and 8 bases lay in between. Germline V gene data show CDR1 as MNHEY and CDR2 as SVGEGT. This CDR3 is CASRAQHYGYTF. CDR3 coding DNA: TGTGCCAGCAGAGCGCAGCACTATGGCTACACCTTC.

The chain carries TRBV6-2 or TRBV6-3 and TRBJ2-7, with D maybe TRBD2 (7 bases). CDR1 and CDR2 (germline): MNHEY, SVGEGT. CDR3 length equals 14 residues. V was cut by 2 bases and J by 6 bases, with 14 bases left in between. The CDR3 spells CASSYGAGAGEQYF. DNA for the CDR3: TGTGCCAGCAGTTACGGGGCGGGGGCCGGCGAGCAGTACTTC.

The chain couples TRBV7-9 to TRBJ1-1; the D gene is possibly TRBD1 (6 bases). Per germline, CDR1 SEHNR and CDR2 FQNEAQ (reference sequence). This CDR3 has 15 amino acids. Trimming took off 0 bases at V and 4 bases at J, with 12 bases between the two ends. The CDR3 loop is CASSLAGRGGTEAFF. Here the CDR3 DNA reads TGTGCCAGCAGCTTAGCAGGGAGGGGGGGCACTGAAGCTTTCTTT.

CDR3 nucleotides: TGTGCCAGCTCGTCGGTCGGGGGACAGAGCTTCGAGGGGGAGTACTTC. Amino acid sequence: CASSSVGGQSFEGEYF. The V gene is TRBV28, the J gene TRBJ2-5; a weak D match, TRBD1 (7 bases). The CDR3 runs to 16 residues. The germline gives CDR1 MDHEN, CDR2 SYDVKM. The V gene lost 8 bases and the J gene lost 12 bases, with 31 bases spanning the gap.

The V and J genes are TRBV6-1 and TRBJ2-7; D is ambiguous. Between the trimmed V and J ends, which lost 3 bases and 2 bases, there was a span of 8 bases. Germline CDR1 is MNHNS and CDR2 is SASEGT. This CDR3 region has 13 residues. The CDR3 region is CASSDGGAYEQYF. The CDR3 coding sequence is TGTGCCAGCAGTGACGGTGGCGCCTACGAGCAGTACTTC.

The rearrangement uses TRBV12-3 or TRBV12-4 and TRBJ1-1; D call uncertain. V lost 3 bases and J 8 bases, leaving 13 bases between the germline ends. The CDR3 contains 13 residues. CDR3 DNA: TGTGCCAGCAGTTTTTGGGCGAGAGGGGAAGCTTTCTTT. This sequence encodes CASSFWARGEAFF.

The CDR3 nucleotides are TGTGCCACCAGTGATTTAGTGGCAGGGGGCGAGGAGACCCAGTACTTC. It yields the protein CATSDLVAGGEETQYF. The J gene is TRBJ2-5, the V gene TRBV24-1; 8 bases match TRBD1. CDR1 KGHDR and CDR2 SFDVKD come from the germline V gene. V gave up 1 base and J gave up 5 bases; unmatched junction bases: 8. The CDR3 has 16 amino acids.

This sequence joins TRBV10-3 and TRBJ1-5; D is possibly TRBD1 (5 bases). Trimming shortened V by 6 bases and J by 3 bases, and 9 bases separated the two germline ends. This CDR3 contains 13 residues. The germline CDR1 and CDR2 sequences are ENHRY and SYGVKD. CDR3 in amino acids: CAISRDPNQPQHF. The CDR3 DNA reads TGTGCCATCAGCCGGGACCCCAATCAGCCCCAGCATTTT.

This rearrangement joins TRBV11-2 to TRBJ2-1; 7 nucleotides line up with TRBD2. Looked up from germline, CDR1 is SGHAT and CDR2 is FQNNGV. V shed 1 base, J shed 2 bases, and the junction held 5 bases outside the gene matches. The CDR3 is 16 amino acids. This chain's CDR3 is CASSLAQRGTYNEQFF. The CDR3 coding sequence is TGTGCCAGCAGCTTAGCGCAGCGGGGTACCTACAATGAGCAGTTCTTC.

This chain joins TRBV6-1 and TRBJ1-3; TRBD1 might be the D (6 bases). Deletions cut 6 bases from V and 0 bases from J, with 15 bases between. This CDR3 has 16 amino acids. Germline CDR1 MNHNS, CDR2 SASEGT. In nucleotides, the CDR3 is TGTGCCAGCAGCGCAGGGGTCCCTGTCTCTGGAAACACCATATATTTT. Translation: CASSAGVPVSGNTIYF.

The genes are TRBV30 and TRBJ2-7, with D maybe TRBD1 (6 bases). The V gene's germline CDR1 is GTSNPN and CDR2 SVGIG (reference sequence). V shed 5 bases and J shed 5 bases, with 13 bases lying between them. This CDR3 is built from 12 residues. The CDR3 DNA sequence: TGTGCCTGGGACCACCAGGGGCACGAGCAGTACTTC. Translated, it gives CAWDHQGHEQYF. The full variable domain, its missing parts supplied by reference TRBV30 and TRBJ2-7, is SQTIHQWPATLVQPVGSPLSLECTVEGTSNPNLYWYRQAAGRGLQLLFYSVGIGQISSEVPQNLSASRPQDRQFILSSKKLLLSDSGFYLCAWDHQGHEQYFGPGTRLTVT.

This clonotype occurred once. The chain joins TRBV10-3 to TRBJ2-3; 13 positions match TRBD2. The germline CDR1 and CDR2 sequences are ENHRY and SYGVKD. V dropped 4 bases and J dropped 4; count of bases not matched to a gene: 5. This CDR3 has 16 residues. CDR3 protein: CAISALLAGGADTQYF. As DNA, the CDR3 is TGTGCCATCAGTGCCTTACTAGCGGGGGGGGCAGATACGCAGTATTTT.

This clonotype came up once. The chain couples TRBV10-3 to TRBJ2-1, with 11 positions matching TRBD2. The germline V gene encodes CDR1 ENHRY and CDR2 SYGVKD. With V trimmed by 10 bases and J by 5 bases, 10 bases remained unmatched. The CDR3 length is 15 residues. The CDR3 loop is CASHLGTSGHNEQFF. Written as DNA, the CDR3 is TGTGCCAGTCACCTCGGGACTAGCGGCCACAATGAGCAGTTCTTC.

The DNA for the CDR3 is TGTGCCAGCAGCTTAGGGACAGGGGGCTTCGAGACCCAGTACTTC. Its protein product is CASSLGTGGFETQYF. V and J are TRBV7-2 and TRBJ2-5, with 11 bases matching TRBD1. CDR3 length equals 15 residues. The ends lost 1 base at V and 5 bases at J; junction bases unmatched: 3. Germline values: CDR1 SGHTA, CDR2 FQGNSA.

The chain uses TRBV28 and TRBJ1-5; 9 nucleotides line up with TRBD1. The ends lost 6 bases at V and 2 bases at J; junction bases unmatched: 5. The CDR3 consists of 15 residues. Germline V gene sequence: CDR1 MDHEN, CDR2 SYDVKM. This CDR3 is CASSENRGRNQPQHF. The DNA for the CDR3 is TGTGCCAGCAGCGAAAACAGGGGGCGCAATCAGCCCCAGCATTTT.

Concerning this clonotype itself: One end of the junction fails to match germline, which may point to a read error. The CDR3 reads CASSPDRTSSYERYF. CDR3 sequence (DNA): TGTGCCAGCAGCCCTGACAGGACGAGCTCCTACGAGCGGTACTTC. V usage is TRBV6-2 or TRBV6-3 and J usage is TRBJ2-7, with D perhaps TRBD1 (6 bases). Germline V gene sequence: CDR1 MNHEY, CDR2 SVGEGT. The CDR3 is 15 residues long.

In DNA form, the CDR3 reads TGTGCCAGCAGCGGGGGGGTGGGGTTCCATCAGCCCCAGCATTTT. Its translation: CASSGGVGFHQPQHF. The chain carries TRBV7-2 and TRBJ1-5; D is perhaps TRBD1 (5 bases). The CDR3 has 15 residues. V dropped 5 bases and J dropped 5 bases, with 16 bases sitting between them. CDR1 is SGHTA and CDR2 is FQGNSA in the germline V gene.

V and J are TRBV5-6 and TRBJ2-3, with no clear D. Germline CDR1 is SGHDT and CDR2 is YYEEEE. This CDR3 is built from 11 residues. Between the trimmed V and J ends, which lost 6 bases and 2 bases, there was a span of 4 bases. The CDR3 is CASTHTDTQYF. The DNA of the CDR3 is TGTGCCAGCACCCACACAGATACGCAGTATTTT.

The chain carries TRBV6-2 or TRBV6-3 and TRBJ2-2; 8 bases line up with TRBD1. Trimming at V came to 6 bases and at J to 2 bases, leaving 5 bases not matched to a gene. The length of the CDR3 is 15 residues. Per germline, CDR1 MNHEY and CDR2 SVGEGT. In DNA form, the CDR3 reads TGTGCCAGCAGGGGGGACAGGATAAACACCGGGGAGCTGTTTTTT. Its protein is CASRGDRINTGELFF.

The CDR3 DNA reads as TGTGCCAGCAGCCGGGGACAGGGTGGTCTGCCCGCCTACAATGAGCAGTTCTTC. Residues: CASSRGQGGLPAYNEQFF. The rearrangement uses TRBV4-2 and TRBJ2-1; 9 bases are a match to TRBD1. The CDR3 contains 18 residues. In germline, CDR1 is LGHNA, CDR2 YNFKEQ. V lost 4 bases to trimming and J lost 2 bases; unmatched junction nucleotides: 12.

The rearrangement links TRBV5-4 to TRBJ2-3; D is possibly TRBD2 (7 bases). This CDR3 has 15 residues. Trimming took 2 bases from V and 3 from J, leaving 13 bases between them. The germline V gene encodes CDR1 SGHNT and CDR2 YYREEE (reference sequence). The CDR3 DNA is TGTGCCAGCAGCTTAGGCGGGGGCCCAACAGATACGCAGTATTTT. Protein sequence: CASSLGGGPTDTQYF.

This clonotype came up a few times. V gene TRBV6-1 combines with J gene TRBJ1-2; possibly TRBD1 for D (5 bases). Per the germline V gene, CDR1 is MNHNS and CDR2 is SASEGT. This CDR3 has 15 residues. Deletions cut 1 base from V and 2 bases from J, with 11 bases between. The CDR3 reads CASSEGPGSNYGYTF. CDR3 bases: TGTGCCAGCAGTGAAGGTCCAGGGTCCAACTATGGCTACACCTTC.

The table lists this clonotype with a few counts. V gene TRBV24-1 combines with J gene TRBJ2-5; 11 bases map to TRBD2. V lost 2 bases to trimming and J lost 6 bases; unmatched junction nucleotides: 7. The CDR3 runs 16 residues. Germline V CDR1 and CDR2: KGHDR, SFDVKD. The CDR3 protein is CATSDYGSGGAKTQYF. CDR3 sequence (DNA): TGTGCCACCAGTGATTATGGTAGCGGGGGGGCTAAGACCCAGTACTTC.